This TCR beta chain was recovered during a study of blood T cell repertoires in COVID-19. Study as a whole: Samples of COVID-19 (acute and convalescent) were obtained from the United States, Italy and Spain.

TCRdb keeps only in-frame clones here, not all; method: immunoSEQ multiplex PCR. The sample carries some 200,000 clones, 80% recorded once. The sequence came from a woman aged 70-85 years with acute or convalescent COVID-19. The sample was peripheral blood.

CDR3 DNA: TGTGCCAGCAGCCCCCGGGAGGGGGCGGCCGCAGATACGCAGTATTTT. It codes for CASSPREGAAADTQYF. This sequence joins TRBV3-1 (or the pseudogene TRBV3-2) and TRBJ2-3; a weak D match, TRBD2 (8 bases). Trimming took off 4 bases at V and 4 bases at J, with 18 bases between the two ends. This CDR3 has 16 amino acids. CDR1 is LGHDT, CDR2 YNNKEL, per germline (reference sequence).